Listed below are T cell receptor beta chains from one sample, sequenced in a study of blood T cell repertoires in COVID-19. Clones were read by immunoSEQ multiplex PCR, and TCRdb kept only the in-frame ones, dropping some. This table holds 200,000 to 250,000 clones, 85% to 90% found once. Sequencing input: PBMCs or T cells enriched from blood (not recorded which). These TCRs come from a man between 35 and 55 years old who had recovered from COVID-19. Each CDR3 is given with its conserved first and last residue. Fields, in order: J gene, V gene, D gene, clone size, CDR3 DNA, CDR3 protein. The D gene is left open where the match is weak. Clone size, where shown, is once, few, many, or a class for clones that have expanded.

TRBJ1-1 TRBV4-1 TRBD1 once TGCGCCAGCAGCCAAGGGAACAGGGGGGTTGAAGCTTTCTTT CASSQGNRGVEAFF
TRBJ1-1 TRBV19 - - TGTGCCAGTAGGCTCCTCCGGGACACAAACACTGAAGCTTTCTTT CASRLLRDTNTEAFF
TRBJ2-5 TRBV30 TRBD1 - TGTGCCTGGAGTAGAGGGGGCAGGGTAAAGACCCAGTACTTC CAWSRGGRVKTQYF
TRBJ2-3 TRBV5-6 TRBD2 - TGTGCCAGCAGCTTCCTACTAGCGGGAGTAACAGATACGCAGTATTTT CASSFLLAGVTDTQYF
TRBJ1-3 TRBV4-3 - - TGCGCCAGCAGCCAAGTTGAGGAAACAGGAAACACCATATATTTT CASSQVEETGNTIYF
TRBJ1-3 TRBV30 - - TGTGCCTGGAGTCTAGACTCTGGAAACACCATATATTTT CAWSLDSGNTIYF
TRBJ1-2 TRBV7-2 TRBD1 few TGTGCCAGCAGCAGACCGGGACAGGGCGGATTCGGGGGCTACACCTTC CASSRPGQGGFGGYTF
TRBJ2-7 TRBV5-4 TRBD2 - TGTGCCAGCAGCTTGGTGGGCGGGGGCGAGCAGTACTTC CASSLVGGGEQYF
TRBJ1-2 TRBV28 TRBD1 - TGTGCCAGCAGTTCCATACAGGGGGGGAATGGCTACACCTTC CASSSIQGGNGYTF
TRBJ1-1 TRBV28 - - TGTGCCAGCAGTTTGGGAGGTTGGGGGGTGGGGACTGAAGCTTTCTTT CASSLGGWGVGTEAFF
TRBJ2-7 TRBV19 - - TGTGCCAGTAGTCGGACAGTCGCATACGAGCAGTACTTC CASSRTVAYEQYF
TRBJ2-5 TRBV7-2 - - TGTGCCAGCAGCTCGGCGGGCGTAGAGACCCAGTACTTC CASSSAGVETQYF
TRBJ1-6 TRBV6-5 TRBD1 - TGTGCCAGCAGTTACGGCTCGCCAGGGGGACGGTCACCCCTCCACTTT CASSYGSPGGRSPLHF
TRBJ1-6 TRBV18 - - TGTGCCAGCTCGCGCCGACCCATCAGGGGCCCGACTCCTAATTCACCCCTCCACTTT CASSRRPIRGPTPNSPLHF
TRBJ1-2 TRBV19 TRBD1 - TGTGCCAGTACCGATCTGGACAGGGCATGGGGTGGCTACACCTTC CASTDLDRAWGGYTF
TRBJ1-1 TRBV29-1 - - TGCAGCGTGGAGGACGTGGGCACTGAAGCTTTCTTT CSVEDVGTEAFF